The 20 T cell receptor beta chains in this list originate from one sample, sequenced in a study of T cell repertoires in cytomegalovirus infection. Antigens for these TCRs are unknown. One entry per CDR3 protein results from TCRdb running MiXCR on the reads. Of 800,000 to 950,000 distinct CDR3 sequences in the sample, approximately 29% were seen once. The source material was cultured CD8+ T cells from PBMCs, sampled from culture after CMV antigen stimulation. These receptors originate from a human donor in good health (CMV status not recorded). Some clones in this sample may be carry-over from other donors' samples.

V and J are TRBV10-1 and TRBJ2-7; D could derive from TRBD1 or TRBD2 (5 bases each). Trimming pared 0 bases from V and 5 bases from J, leaving 11 bases between. This CDR3 is 14 amino acids long. CDR1 is WNHNN and CDR2 is SYGVQD in the germline V gene (reference sequence). CDR3 sequence (DNA): TGCGCCAGCAGTGAGTCGGTCAGAGGGGACGAGCAGTACTTC. Translating it yields CASSESVRGDEQYF.

This clonotype appeared many times. This chain joins TRBV7-9 and TRBJ2-2; TRBD1 might be the D (6 bases). The CDR3 is made up of 15 amino acids. Germline CDR1 and CDR2: SEHNR and FQNEAQ (reference sequence). The V end was cut by 0 bases, the J end by 4 bases, with 9 bases between. The CDR3 nucleotides read TGTGCCAGCAGCTTAGCGGGGGCAGGCACCGGGGAGCTGTTTTTT. Amino acids: CASSLAGAGTGELFF.

V gene TRBV7-9 combines with J gene TRBJ2-3; D unclear. CDR1 SEHNR and CDR2 FQNEAQ come from the germline V gene (reference sequence). CDR3 size: 13 residues. V lost 4 bases, J lost 4 bases, and 9 bases lay in between. The CDR3 protein is CASSSRVPDTQYF. CDR3 nucleotides: TGTGCCAGCAGCTCCCGCGTCCCAGATACGCAGTATTTT.

A remark on this clonotype: A read error may explain this, as a much larger clone is one base away. The rearrangement links TRBV7-8 to TRBJ1-1, with D perhaps matching TRBD1 (6 bases). Germline CDR1 and CDR2: SGHVS and FQNEAQ. The length of the CDR3 is 15 residues. This CDR3 is CASSLLGGMNTKAFF. The CDR3 DNA is TGTGCCAGCAGCCTTTTAGGGGGGATGAACACTAAAGCTTTCTTT.

The chain uses TRBV4-1 and TRBJ1-2; a possible D gene is TRBD1 (6 bases). V lost 2 bases to trimming and J lost 2 bases, with 15 bases between them. The CDR3 has 16 residues. CDR1 MGHRA and CDR2 YSYEKL come from the germline V gene. CDR3 nucleotide sequence: TGCGCCAGCAGCCAAAATACTGGACAGCGCAACTATGGCTACACCTTC. Protein product: CASSQNTGQRNYGYTF.

The rearrangement links TRBV27 to TRBJ2-1; perhaps TRBD1 as D (5 bases). The CDR3 is 11 residues long. Looked up from germline, CDR1 is MNHEY and CDR2 is SMNVEV (reference sequence). Trimming removed 8 bases at V and 5 bases at J, with 7 bases between. CDR3 protein: CASADNNEQFF. The CDR3 bases are TGTGCCAGCGCGGACAACAATGAGCAGTTCTTC.

The genes are TRBV12-3 or TRBV12-4 and TRBJ1-4; D perhaps matches TRBD1 (5 bases). The CDR3 covers 14 residues. V was pared by 8 bases and J by 6 bases, with 16 bases between. The DNA of the CDR3 is TGTGCCAGCCACCTGGGGGGGAGTGATGAAAAACTGTTTTTT. This gives the protein CASHLGGSDEKLFF.

CDR3 sequence (DNA): TGCAGCGTTGAAGGGTGGCGGGGGCCGTCCTACAATGAGCAGTTCTTC. Amino acids: CSVEGWRGPSYNEQFF. The chain has TRBV29-1 and TRBJ2-1; perhaps TRBD2 as D (7 bases). Trimming pared 1 base from V and 1 base from J, leaving 14 bases between. The germline V gene has CDR1 SQVTM and CDR2 ANQGSEA. The CDR3 consists of 16 residues.

The V gene is TRBV2, the J gene TRBJ1-6; 9 bases align to TRBD1. Per the germline V gene, CDR1 is SNHLY and CDR2 is FYNNEI. CDR3 length equals 15 residues. Trimming took 1 base from V and 10 from J; bases not matched to a gene: 5. DNA for the CDR3: TGTGCCAGCAGTGAAGGGACAGGGGTTGGCTCACCCCTCCACTTT. Translated, it gives CASSEGTGVGSPLHF.

In this sample, this clonotype turned up many times. V gene TRBV7-6 combines with J gene TRBJ2-3; 8 positions agree with TRBD2. V shed 8 bases, J shed 1 base, and the junction held 8 bases outside the gene matches. The CDR3 spans 15 residues. The V gene's germline CDR1 is SGHVS and CDR2 FNYEAQ. The CDR3 here is CASSLVAGRTDTQYF. CDR3 bases: TGTGCCAGCTCTCTCGTAGCGGGACGCACAGATACGCAGTATTTT.

The chain employs TRBV4-1 and TRBJ2-2; D is possibly TRBD2 (6 bases). V lost 4 bases and J 5 bases, leaving 17 bases between the germline ends. The germline CDR1 and CDR2 sequences are MGHRA and YSYEKL. The CDR3 covers 16 residues. Here the CDR3 DNA reads TGCGCCAGCAGCCCCCCACCCACGGGAGTTACCGGGGAGCTGTTTTTT. Amino acids: CASSPPPTGVTGELFF.

This clonotype was recorded a few times. This chain links TRBV6-2 or TRBV6-3 with TRBJ2-1; the match to TRBD1 covers 8 bases. Trimming cost V 2 bases and J 7 bases; bases outside gene matches: 13. CDR3 length: 17 residues. Per the germline V gene, CDR1 is MNHEY and CDR2 is SVGEGT. The CDR3 loop is CASSYLGLDRGTNEQFF. The CDR3 DNA reads TGTGCCAGCAGTTACCTAGGCCTTGACAGGGGAACGAATGAGCAGTTCTTC.

The chain recombines TRBV29-1 with TRBJ2-5; 7 nucleotides line up with TRBD2. The CDR3 covers 14 residues. Trimming removed 1 base from V and 1 base from J; junction bases left unmatched: 3. CDR1 is SQVTM, CDR2 ANQGSEA, per germline. The CDR3 DNA follows: TGCAGCGTTGAAGGACTAGCAATCCAAGAGACCCAGTACTTC. Its translation: CSVEGLAIQETQYF.

The chain uses TRBV6-6 and TRBJ1-5; 8 nucleotides align to TRBD1. J lost 14 bases, V lost 5 bases, and 26 bases had no gene match. Germline values: CDR1 MNHNY, CDR2 SVGAGI (reference sequence). This CDR3 spans 18 amino acids. CDR3 amino acids: CASSARRLDRGSPIPEHF. For the CDR3, the DNA is TGTGCCAGCAGTGCCCGCCGTCTCGACAGGGGCTCCCCAATTCCCGAGCATTTT.

The sample holds a few counts of this clonotype. The chain uses TRBV7-9 and TRBJ1-2; a weak D match, TRBD1 (6 bases). This CDR3 has 19 residues. Germline CDR1 and CDR2: SEHNR and FQNEAQ (reference sequence). Trimming took 5 bases from V and 8 from J, leaving 33 bases between them. The CDR3 sequence: CASSARREIPGQASSGYTF. DNA for the CDR3: TGTGCCAGCAGCGCACGGCGGGAAATCCCGGGACAAGCATCATCCGGCTACACCTTC.

The J gene is TRBJ2-7, the V gene TRBV4-1, with 7 bases lining up with TRBD1. This CDR3 contains 14 residues. CDR1 MGHRA and CDR2 YSYEKL come from the germline V gene. J gave up 4 bases and V 0 bases, and 3 bases lay outside the gene matches. CDR3 protein: CASSQDMGQYEQYV. The CDR3 bases are TGCGCCAGCAGCCAAGATATGGGACAGTACGAGCAGTACGTC.

This clonotype was counted a few times. V and J are TRBV11-2 and TRBJ1-1; maybe TRBD1 (5 bases). The germline CDR1 and CDR2 sequences are SGHAT and FQNNGV. The CDR3 extends over 15 amino acids. V lost 0 bases and J lost 2, with 10 bases in between. CDR3 region: CASSLEWGLNTEAFF. CDR3 nucleotide sequence: TGTGCCAGCAGCTTAGAATGGGGACTCAACACTGAAGCTTTCTTT.

This clonotype was detected once. This rearrangement joins TRBV4-1 to TRBJ2-1; 8 nucleotides agree with TRBD2. The V and J ends lost 0 bases and 6 bases, in that order; junction bases with no gene match: 10. Germline CDR1 is MGHRA and CDR2 is YSYEKL. The CDR3 is 17 residues long. The CDR3: CASSQEGSGALGNEQFF. The CDR3, as DNA: TGCGCCAGCAGCCAAGAGGGTAGCGGGGCCCTGGGCAATGAGCAGTTCTTC.

The table lists this clonotype with many counts. The chain carries TRBV7-6 and TRBJ2-3; 7 bases fit TRBD2. V shed 2 bases, J shed 5 bases, and the junction held 16 bases outside the gene matches. CDR1 and CDR2 (germline): SGHVS, FNYEAQ. The CDR3 consists of 18 residues. CDR3 nucleotides: TGTGCCAGCAGCTTAACCGGCGGGGAGCGGGGACCACAAGATACGCAGTATTTT. It specifies CASSLTGGERGPQDTQYF.

The chain is built from TRBV7-3 and TRBJ2-1, with D possibly being TRBD1 or TRBD2 (5 bases each). CDR1 is SGHTA and CDR2 is FQGTGA in the germline V gene. V gave up 2 bases and J gave up 1 base, with 12 bases separating them. There are 16 residues in the CDR3. The CDR3 nucleotides are TGTGCCAGCAGCTTAGGGACGATCGGGTCCTACAATGAGCAGTTCTTC. This gives the protein CASSLGTIGSYNEQFF.